These T cell receptor beta chains were read from a single sample in a study of early T cells in non-severe SARS-CoV-2 infection. TCRdb fed the 5' RACE reads into MiXCR, producing one record per CDR3 protein. The sample includes 100,000 to 120,000 distinct CDR3 sequences, approximately 12% of them seen just once. Material: whole blood, obtained at baseline. These receptors originate from an adult who was a healthcare worker with PCR-confirmed SARS-CoV-2 infection or an uninfected control (not recorded which). CDR3s include the opening cysteine and the closing phenylalanine or tryptophan. A D gene is named only where the DNA matches it firmly. Clone size is stated in some rows and not others, as once, few, many or a class when expanded.

d_call j_call clone_size v_call cdr3_aa cdr3_nt
. TRBJ2-7 few TRBV20-1 CSASDSYEQYF TGCAGTGCTAGCGACTCCTACGAGCAGTACTTC
. TRBJ1-1 few TRBV5-1 CASSLEEGRTEAFF TGCGCCAGCAGCTTGGAGGAGGGAAGGACTGAAGCTTTCTTT
. TRBJ2-7 many TRBV5-1 CASSLGSSSYEQYF TGCGCCAGCAGCTTAGGTTCGAGCTCCTACGAGCAGTACTTC
. TRBJ1-1 few TRBV28 CASSRSHTEAFF TGTGCCAGCAGCCGGAGCCACACTGAAGCTTTCTTT
. TRBJ2-7 . TRBV27 CASSPIPSEGYEQYF TGTGCCAGCAGTCCTATCCCCAGTGAAGGCTACGAGCAGTACTTC
TRBD2 TRBJ2-5 few TRBV4-2 CASSPGLADQETQYF TGTGCCAGCAGTCCGGGACTAGCGGATCAAGAGACCCAGTACTTC
. TRBJ1-1 . TRBV5-1 CASSLEVDTEAFF TGCGCCAGCAGCTTGGAGGTTGACACTGAAGCTTTCTTT
. TRBJ1-1 . TRBV4-1 CASRSTGNTEAFF TGCGCCAGCAGATCCACAGGGAACACTGAAGCTTTCTTT
. TRBJ2-5 . TRBV19 CASSIDPGGETQYF TGTGCCAGTAGTATAGATCCCGGCGGAGAGACCCAGTACTTC
. TRBJ2-7 few TRBV29-1 CSVNKGLREYEQYF TGCAGCGTCAACAAAGGCCTCCGGGAATACGAGCAGTACTTC